Below, 32 T cell receptor beta chains from the same sample are listed, as sequenced in a study of CD8 T cells in ankylosing spondylitis. No antigens are known for them. TCRdb redid the calling of the 5' RACE reads with MiXCR, one entry per CDR3 protein. The repertoire holds 800,000 to 900,000 distinct CDR3 sequences, 10% to 15% seen once, with about 0.5% in the top ten. Study findings and constraints: One TCR beta motif, made up of seven to nine highly homologous variants, appeared characteristic of ankylosing spondylitis blood.

Sequenced input: blood, either unsorted or a sorted T cell fraction (not recorded which). The receptors were sampled from a male donor with ankylosing spondylitis.

This clonotype was observed at least ten times. This chain's CDR3 is CSAMGLINTGELFF. The CDR3 region has the DNA TGCAGTGCTATGGGCCTCATAAACACCGGGGAGCTGTTTTTT. The chain combines TRBV20-1 with TRBJ2-2; D ambiguous. Deletions cut 4 bases from V and 2 bases from J, with 11 bases between. Germline values: CDR1 DFQATT, CDR2 SNEGSKA (reference sequence). The CDR3 runs 14 residues.

This clonotype was seen a few times. The chain links TRBV6-5 to TRBJ2-3, with 8 bases aligning to TRBD2. The CDR3 totals 16 residues. The V and J ends lost 4 bases and 0 bases, in that order; junction bases with no gene match: 6. The germline CDR1 and CDR2 sequences are MNHEY and SVGAGI. The CDR3 reads CASSWPAGVSTDTQYF. CDR3 nucleotide sequence: TGTGCCAGCAGTTGGCCAGCGGGAGTTAGCACAGATACGCAGTATTTT.

The chain is built from TRBV3-1 and TRBJ2-1, with 10 bases matching TRBD2. Germline V gives CDR1 LGHDT, CDR2 YNNKEL (reference sequence). The CDR3 extends over 15 amino acids. V lost 3 bases, J lost 2 bases, and 1 base stayed unmatched. The CDR3 DNA is TGTGCCAGCAGCCATAGCGGGAGGCCCTACAATGAGCAGTTCTTC. Translating gives CASSHSGRPYNEQFF.

This clonotype has just a few counts. This chain links TRBV29-1 with TRBJ2-3; D is unresolved. Germline V lookup: CDR1 SQVTM, CDR2 ANQGSEA. V was shortened by 5 bases and J by 5 bases, with 11 bases between the two germline ends. The CDR3 is made up of 12 amino acids. The DNA for the CDR3 is TGCAGCGTTCCCCGGAATATAGATACGCAGTATTTT. Protein product: CSVPRNIDTQYF.

Many counts were recorded for this clonotype. The chain employs TRBV20-1 and TRBJ2-7; D gene ambiguous. This CDR3 contains 13 residues. V shed 0 bases and J shed 2 bases, with 8 bases lying between them. In germline, CDR1 is DFQATT, CDR2 SNEGSKA (reference sequence). CDR3 in amino acids: CSARDRLTYEQYF. The CDR3 DNA follows: TGCAGTGCTAGAGATAGACTGACCTACGAGCAGTACTTC.

The V call is TRBV7-8, the J call TRBJ1-5; a weak D match, TRBD1 (5 bases). Germline V gene lookup returns CDR1 SGHVS and CDR2 FQNEAQ. The CDR3 covers 18 residues. V was clipped by 1 base and J by 4 bases, with 20 bases between them. CDR3 sequence (DNA): TGTGCCAGCAGCTTAGTAGGGGACCTCAGTGCCTTAAATCAGCCCCAGCATTTT. It encodes CASSLVGDLSALNQPQHF.

The J gene is TRBJ2-1, the V gene TRBV20-1; TRBD2 matches 8 bases. The CDR3 has 14 amino acids. CDR1 is DFQATT and CDR2 is SNEGSKA in the germline V gene (reference sequence). V lost 6 bases and J lost 4; bases outside the gene matches: 8. The CDR3, as DNA: TGCAGTGCCCCCCAGCGGGGGTCTTACAATGAGCAGTTCTTC. This translates into CSAPQRGSYNEQFF.

This clonotype has only a few counts. The V gene is TRBV10-3, the J gene TRBJ1-2, with 9 positions matching TRBD1. CDR1 and CDR2 (germline): ENHRY, SYGVKD. J was trimmed by 9 bases and V by 0 bases; bases with no gene match: 8. The CDR3 sequence is 15 residues long. The CDR3 region has the DNA TGTGCCATCAGTGAGTCGGACCGGACAGGGGATCGCTACACCTTC. It encodes CAISESDRTGDRYTF.

This clonotype was counted a few times. CDR3 nucleotide sequence: TGTGCCAGCAGTGCCCCTTGGACGAGTCAAGAGACCCAGTACTTC. The encoded protein is CASSAPWTSQETQYF. The V and J genes are TRBV28 and TRBJ2-5; unclear D gene. The germline gives CDR1 MDHEN, CDR2 SYDVKM. The ends were cut back, 5 bases at V and 2 bases at J, with 15 bases in the middle. The CDR3 is made up of 15 amino acids.

The chain couples TRBV10-3 to TRBJ2-5; D might be TRBD1 or TRBD2, each matching 5 bases. The CDR3 runs 13 residues. The germline V gene has CDR1 ENHRY and CDR2 SYGVKD. Between the trimmed V and J ends, which lost 6 bases and 5 bases, there was a span of 13 bases. This chain's CDR3 is CAIRGVGRETQYF. The CDR3 DNA is TGTGCCATCAGGGGGGTAGGGCGCGAGACCCAGTACTTC.

The chain is built from TRBV5-1 and TRBJ2-7, with 9 positions matching TRBD1. With V trimmed by 4 bases and J by 3 bases, 8 bases remained unmatched. There are 15 residues in the CDR3. Germline V gene lookup returns CDR1 SGHRS and CDR2 YFSETQ. The CDR3 coding sequence is TGCGCCAGCAGCGGGGGACAGGGATGGGTCTACGAGCAGTACTTC. Residues: CASSGGQGWVYEQYF.

This clonotype was counted at least ten times. The chain joins TRBV6-2 or TRBV6-3 to TRBJ1-1; D might be TRBD1 (5 bases). V was cut by 6 bases and J by 5 bases, with 16 bases left in between. The CDR3 sequence is 14 residues long. Germline V gene sequence: CDR1 MNHEY, CDR2 SVGEGT. As DNA, the CDR3 is TGTGCCAGCAGCGAGGGGTCAGGATGGACTGAAGCTTTCTTT. Protein sequence: CASSEGSGWTEAFF.

Many counts were recorded for this clonotype. J is TRBJ2-5 and V is TRBV20-1; TRBD2 aligns across 9 bases. CDR3 size: 14 residues. Germline V gives CDR1 DFQATT, CDR2 SNEGSKA (reference sequence). Trimming cost V 6 bases and J 2 bases; bases outside gene matches: 7. CDR3 nucleotides: TGCAGTGCCATAGCGGGGGCTATTCAAGAGACCCAGTACTTC. Translation: CSAIAGAIQETQYF.

This clonotype has a count of ten or more. The rearrangement links TRBV7-9 to TRBJ2-1; D is unclear. Germline values: CDR1 SEHNR, CDR2 FQNEAQ (reference sequence). Trimming removed 1 base at V and 7 bases at J, with 8 bases between. This CDR3 spans 13 amino acids. The CDR3 region is CASSLVRANEQFF. DNA of the CDR3: TGTGCCAGCAGCTTAGTAAGGGCGAATGAGCAGTTCTTC.

This rearrangement joins TRBV6-5 to TRBJ1-1, with 9 bases lining up with TRBD1. V dropped 7 bases and J dropped 3; count of bases not matched to a gene: 9. The CDR3 sequence is 15 residues long. Germline V gene sequence: CDR1 MNHEY, CDR2 SVGAGI. The CDR3 sequence: CASTYSDRGDTEAFF. CDR3 bases: TGTGCCAGCACCTACTCGGACAGGGGTGACACTGAAGCTTTCTTT.

The gene calls are TRBV11-2 and TRBJ2-5; possible D gene TRBD2, 6 bases. The ends were cut back, 5 bases at V and 5 bases at J, with 12 bases in the middle. Germline V lookup: CDR1 SGHAT, CDR2 FQNNGV. CDR3 length: 13 amino acids. CDR3 residues: CASSAGRAETQYF. The CDR3 region has the DNA TGTGCCAGCAGCGCGGGACGTGCGGAGACCCAGTACTTC.

This clonotype was seen ten or more times. The chain employs TRBV5-1 and TRBJ2-7; D is ambiguous. The V and J ends lost 5 bases and 5 bases respectively, with 17 bases between them. The CDR3 is 14 residues long. Germline V CDR1 and CDR2: SGHRS, YFSETQ. The chain's CDR3 is CASREEETFHEQYF. In DNA, the CDR3 is TGCGCCAGCAGGGAAGAAGAGACCTTCCACGAGCAGTACTTC.

The chain uses TRBV5-5 and TRBJ2-7; 9 bases fit TRBD1. This CDR3 region has 15 residues. Germline CDR1 SGHKS, CDR2 YYEKEE (reference sequence). V lost 1 base and J lost 6; bases outside the gene matches: 8. In DNA form, the CDR3 reads TGTGCCAGCAGCTTGTTACAGGGGGCGCGGTTCGAGCAGTACTTC. Residues: CASSLLQGARFEQYF. The full variable domain, its missing parts supplied by reference TRBV5-5 and TRBJ2-7, is DAGVTQSPTHLIKTRGQQVTLRCSPISGHKSVSWYQQVLGQGPQFIFQYYEKEERGRGNFPDRFSARQFPNYSSELNVNALLLGDSALYLCASSLLQGARFEQYFGPGTRLTVT.

This clonotype occurred a few times. The V and J genes are TRBV29-1 and TRBJ2-1, with a tentative D call TRBD2 (5 bases). The germline V gene has CDR1 SQVTM and CDR2 ANQGSEA. This CDR3 comprises 14 residues. The ends were cut back, 4 bases at V and 4 bases at J, with 14 bases in the middle. CDR3 sequence: CSVAGVLVYNEQFF. The CDR3 coding sequence is TGCAGCGTTGCCGGGGTCCTTGTGTACAATGAGCAGTTCTTC.

A word on this clonotype: One junction end does not reproduce the germline sequence, and a read error may be involved. The gene calls are TRBV6-2 or TRBV6-3 and TRBJ2-2, with 7 bases matching TRBD2. The CDR3 runs 15 residues. Per the germline V gene, CDR1 is MNHEY and CDR2 is SVGEGT. The CDR3 DNA sequence: TGTGCCATCAGTAGAGCTAGCGGGAACACCGGGGAGCTGTTTTTT. Translation gives CAISRASGNTGELFF.

The rearrangement joins TRBV7-3 to TRBJ1-3; 9 bases are shared with TRBD1. Trimming took 2 bases from V and 1 from J; bases not matched to a gene: 6. The CDR3 has 17 residues. Germline V gives CDR1 SGHTA, CDR2 FQGTGA. In nucleotides, the CDR3 is TGTGCCAGCAGCTTAGCCGGGACAGGGTTATCTGGAAACACCATATATTTT. It specifies CASSLAGTGLSGNTIYF.

This clonotype was seen a few times. The genes are TRBV18 and TRBJ2-1; D might be TRBD1 (5 bases). The CDR3 length is 13 residues. Germline CDR1 is KGHSH and CDR2 is LQKENI. With 2 bases removed from V and 7 bases from J, the gap between germline ends came to 9 bases. This CDR3 reads CASSPSAGNEQFF. CDR3 sequence (DNA): TGTGCCAGCTCACCATCGGCAGGGAATGAGCAGTTCTTC. Using reference TRBV18 and TRBJ2-1 for the parts outside the CDR3, the full variable domain is NAGVMQNPRHLVRRRGQEARLRCSPMKGHSHVYWYRQLPEEGLKFMVYLQKENIIDESGMPKERFSAEFPKEGPSILRIQQVVRGDSAAYFCASSPSAGNEQFFGPGTRLTVL.

This chain connects TRBV20-1 to TRBJ2-3; the D gene is possibly TRBD1 (5 bases). This CDR3 has 11 amino acids. CDR1 and CDR2 (germline): DFQATT, SNEGSKA (reference sequence). V was trimmed by 4 bases and J by 7 bases, leaving 9 bases between them. CDR3 loop: CSAMTANTQYF. The CDR3 DNA reads TGCAGTGCTATGACAGCAAATACGCAGTATTTT.

V is TRBV7-6 and J is TRBJ2-1; D unresolved. The germline V and J ends were trimmed by 1 base and 8 bases, with 9 bases remaining between them. Germline values: CDR1 SGHVS, CDR2 FNYEAQ. This CDR3 has 13 amino acids. The CDR3 DNA reads TGTGCCAGCAGCTTAGTCGGGTGGGATGAGCAGTTCTTC. Translation gives CASSLVGWDEQFF.

This chain links TRBV5-1 with TRBJ1-4; D may be TRBD1 (5 bases). The CDR3 spans 15 residues. Trimming pared 4 bases from V and 6 bases from J, leaving 16 bases between. The germline V gene has CDR1 SGHRS and CDR2 YFSETQ. CDR3 loop: CASSDPRDGDEKLFF. The CDR3 DNA follows: TGCGCCAGCAGCGATCCTCGGGACGGTGATGAAAAACTGTTTTTT.

The table lists this clonotype with many counts. The V gene is TRBV5-1, the J gene TRBJ1-6; possibly TRBD1 for D (5 bases). Germline V gene lookup returns CDR1 SGHRS and CDR2 YFSETQ. V was trimmed by 4 bases and J by 3 bases, leaving 8 bases between them. The CDR3 covers 14 residues. CDR3 region: CASSGGFYNSPLHF. For the CDR3, the DNA is TGCGCCAGCAGCGGGGGATTCTATAATTCACCCCTCCACTTT.

This clonotype was detected only once. The V gene is TRBV20-1, the J gene TRBJ2-7; tentatively, D is TRBD1 or TRBD2 (5 bases each). The CDR3 spans 16 residues. Trimming stripped 0 bases from V and 2 bases from J, with 17 bases between. Germline CDR1 reads DFQATT; CDR2 reads SNEGSKA (reference sequence). The CDR3 bases are TGCAGTGCTAGAGACGTAACCCCCAGGGACGCCTACGAGCAGTACTTC. Translating gives CSARDVTPRDAYEQYF.

This clonotype was seen a few times. This sequence joins TRBV7-8 and TRBJ2-4; D tentatively reads TRBD1 or TRBD2 (5 bases each). V shed 4 bases and J shed 9 bases, with 13 bases lying between them. This CDR3 has 13 residues. Germline CDR1 is SGHVS and CDR2 is FQNEAQ. In nucleotides, the CDR3 is TGTGCCAGCAGCTCCGGGGCCCGGGGCATTCAGTACTTC. Protein: CASSSGARGIQYF.

This chain uses TRBV7-2 with TRBJ2-7; 7 bases are shared with TRBD2. Per the germline V gene, CDR1 is SGHTA and CDR2 is FQGNSA. The CDR3 consists of 15 residues. Trimming at V came to 5 bases and at J to 0 bases, leaving 7 bases not matched to a gene. The CDR3 DNA reads TGTGCCAGCAGCCGGGGTCTAGCGGCCTCCTACGAGCAGTACTTC. This gives the protein CASSRGLAASYEQYF.

This rearrangement joins TRBV6-5 to TRBJ2-2; D assignment may be TRBD1 or TRBD2 (5 bases each). This CDR3 contains 17 residues. CDR1 and CDR2 from the germline V gene are MNHEY and SVGAGI. V was pared by 2 bases and J by 3 bases, with 16 bases between. The CDR3: CASSYGWDRIHTGELFF. The DNA for the CDR3 is TGTGCCAGCAGTTACGGGTGGGACCGCATACACACCGGGGAGCTGTTTTTT.

There are many counts of this clonotype. The genes are TRBV7-2 and TRBJ1-4; D remains ambiguous. The CDR3 has 14 amino acids. Germline V lookup: CDR1 SGHTA, CDR2 FQGNSA. Between the trimmed V and J ends, which lost 5 bases and 0 bases, there was a span of 7 bases. The CDR3 DNA is TGTGCCAGCAGCCTCTCATCAACTAATGAAAAACTGTTTTTT. It codes for CASSLSSTNEKLFF.

The gene calls are TRBV5-1 and TRBJ2-1, with 7 positions matching TRBD1. The CDR3 has 14 amino acids. J was trimmed by 8 bases and V by 0 bases; bases with no gene match: 5. Germline loops: CDR1 SGHRS, CDR2 YFSETQ. The CDR3 DNA is TGCGCCAGCAGCTTGGATACAGGGGACGATGAGCAGTTCTTC. Its translation: CASSLDTGDDEQFF.